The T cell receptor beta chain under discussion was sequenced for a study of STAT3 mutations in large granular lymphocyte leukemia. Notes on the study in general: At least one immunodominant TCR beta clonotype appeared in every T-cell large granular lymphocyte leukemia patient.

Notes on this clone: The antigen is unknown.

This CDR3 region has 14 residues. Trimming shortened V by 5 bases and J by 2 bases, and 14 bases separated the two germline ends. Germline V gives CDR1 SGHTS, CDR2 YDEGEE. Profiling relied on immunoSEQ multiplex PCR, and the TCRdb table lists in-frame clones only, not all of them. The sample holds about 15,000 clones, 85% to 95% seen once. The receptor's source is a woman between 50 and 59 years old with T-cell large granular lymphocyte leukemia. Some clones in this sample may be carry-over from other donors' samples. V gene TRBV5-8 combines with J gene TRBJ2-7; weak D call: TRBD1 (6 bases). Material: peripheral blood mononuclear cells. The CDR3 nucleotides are TGTGCCAGCAGTACCGGGACACCTACCTACGAGCAGTACTTC. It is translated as CASSTGTPTYEQYF.